The clone carrying this TCR beta chain was detected only once. The antigen is not known. The data are from a study of cytomegalovirus exposure and HLA in healthy donors. Germline lookup yields CDR1 SSHAT and CDR2 FNYEAQ (reference sequence). This CDR3 is built from 13 residues. V was clipped by 5 bases and J by 7 bases, with 11 bases between them. Points from the study as a whole: In an earlier analysis, most TCR beta V segments were productive about 90% or about 30% of the time.

The PCR had 60 Vbeta and 13 Jbeta primers. Libraries were prepared by immunoSEQ multiplex PCR; TCRdb keeps only in-frame clonotypes and omits some of them. The table lists around 100,000 clones, just under 75% of them singletons. This receptor was identified in a man aged 45 to 65 in good health and CMV-seropositive. The sequenced sample consisted of PBMCs. The chain combines TRBV7-7 with TRBJ2-2, with unresolved D. The CDR3 bases are TGTGCCAGCAGCGTAGACAATCACGGGGAGCTGTTTTTT. Its protein product is CASSVDNHGELFF.